These 28 T cell receptor beta chains originate from one sample sequenced in a study of cytomegalovirus exposure and HLA in healthy donors. PCR was performed using 60 Vbeta and 13 Jbeta primers. Libraries were prepared by immunoSEQ multiplex PCR; TCRdb keeps only in-frame clonotypes and omits some of them. The listing contains around 75,000 clones. The sample consisted of PBMCs. The receptors shown here come from a boy aged 5 to 17 in good health and CMV-seronegative.

This chain connects TRBV11-2 to TRBJ2-3; D possibly corresponds to TRBD2 (5 bases). Deletions cut 5 bases from V and 5 bases from J, with 8 bases between. Per germline, CDR1 SGHAT and CDR2 FQNNGV. The CDR3 consists of 12 residues. The CDR3 bases are TGTGCCAGCAGCAGTAGCGTAGATACGCAGTATTTT. Translating it yields CASSSSVDTQYF.

The genes are TRBV1 and TRBJ1-2; TRBD1 was called by the table and not checked on the DNA. TRBV1 is flagged as a pseudogene. The CDR3 sequence is 12 residues long. The CDR3 sequence: CTSSQAGYGYTF. CDR3 DNA: TGCACCAGCAGCCAAGCAGGGTATGGCTACACCTTC.

The chain is built from TRBV6-4 and TRBJ1-1; possibly TRBD1 for D (5 bases). CDR3 length: 15 amino acids. CDR1 is MRHNA, CDR2 SNTAGT, per germline. Trimming pared 6 bases from V and 4 bases from J, leaving 18 bases between. The CDR3 sequence is CASSTTRETSTEAFF. The CDR3 coding sequence is TGTGCCAGCAGCACAACCAGGGAAACAAGCACTGAAGCTTTCTTT.

The V and J genes are TRBV6-4 and TRBJ1-6, with 8 bases lining up with TRBD1. CDR3 length: 15 residues. CDR1 MRHNA and CDR2 SNTAGT come from the germline V gene. Losses at the gene ends were 0 bases for V and 7 bases for J; bases not matched to a gene: 2. Written as DNA, the CDR3 is TGTGCCAGCAGTGACTCGACAGGGGAAAATTCACCCCTCCACTTT. Translation: CASSDSTGENSPLHF.

The chain recombines TRBV19 with TRBJ1-2; no reliable D call. Trimming removed 6 bases from V and 6 bases from J, with 14 bases in between. Germline V CDR1 and CDR2: LNHDA, SQIVND (reference sequence). The CDR3 extends over 13 amino acids. CDR3 loop: CASSKESSHGYTF. The CDR3 region has the DNA TGTGCCAGTAGCAAGGAGTCTTCCCATGGCTACACCTTC.

This chain links TRBV5-1 with TRBJ1-2; 7 nucleotides agree with TRBD1. After removal of 4 bases from V and 7 bases from J, the junction contained 10 bases not matched to a gene. The germline CDR1 and CDR2 sequences are SGHRS and YFSETQ. The CDR3 totals 14 residues. The CDR3 DNA follows: TGCGCCAGCAGCATTGTTTCACAGGGGTCTGGCTACACCTTC. Its protein product is CASSIVSQGSGYTF.

This chain joins TRBV2 and TRBJ1-2, with 7 bases matching TRBD1. The CDR3 runs 13 residues. V was pared by 3 bases and J by 2 bases, with 0 bases of the junction left unmatched. CDR1 SNHLY and CDR2 FYNNEI come from the germline V gene. The CDR3 DNA follows: TGTGCCAGCAGTGAGGGACAGAACTATGGCTACACCTTC. Its protein is CASSEGQNYGYTF.

V and J are TRBV27 and TRBJ2-7; 10 positions agree with TRBD2. This CDR3 is built from 16 residues. V lost 5 bases to trimming and J lost 3 bases; unmatched junction nucleotides: 10. Germline V gene lookup returns CDR1 MNHEY and CDR2 SMNVEV (reference sequence). CDR3 bases: TGTGCCAGCAGTCTCCTCTCTAGCGGGAGTGTCTACGAGCAGTACTTC. It codes for CASSLLSSGSVYEQYF.

Worth noting for this clone: It is unclear where the CDR3 begins or ends on the DNA, so no DNA is shown, and the CDR3 is as TCRdb lists it. V gene TRBV25-1 combines with J gene TRBJ1-1. Counting both end residues, the CDR3 totals 14 amino acids. Germline lookup yields CDR1 MGHDK and CDR2 SYGVNS. The CDR3 sequence is CASSEWGGGTEDFF.

Comment on this clone: The junction departs from the called germline gene at one end, perhaps through a read error. This chain uses TRBV6-7 with TRBJ1-5, with a weak D call TRBD1 (6 bases). TRBV6-7 qualifies as an ORF whose function is uncertain. This CDR3 has 17 amino acids. The CDR3 loop is CASSLIPGHRIYQHQHF. CDR3 DNA: TGTGCCAGCAGCCTAATCCCGGGACACAGGATATATCAGCACCAGCATTTT.

J is TRBJ2-1 and V is TRBV11-2; the D is unclear. The CDR3 covers 14 residues. The germline gives CDR1 SGHAT, CDR2 FQNNGV. V gave up 0 bases and J gave up 4 bases, with 7 bases separating them. The CDR3 DNA sequence: TGTGCCAGCAGCTTAGAGTGGCAGTACAATGAGCAGTTCTTC. Translation: CASSLEWQYNEQFF. The whole variable domain, filled in from reference TRBV11-2 and TRBJ2-1, reads EAGVAQSPRYKIIEKRQSVAFWCNPISGHATLYWYQQILGQGPKLLIQFQNNGVVDDSQLPKDRFSAERLKGVDSTLKIQPAKLEDSAVYLCASSLEWQYNEQFFGPGTRLTVL.

This chain connects TRBV15 to TRBJ2-6; D not resolved. Per germline, CDR1 LNHNV and CDR2 YYDKDF (reference sequence). The CDR3 consists of 15 residues. V was clipped by 5 bases and J by 0 bases, with 8 bases between them. The CDR3 DNA follows: TGTGCCACCAGCCTGTTCAGCTCTGGGGCCAACGTCCTGACTTTC. Its translation is CATSLFSSGANVLTF. Full variable domain (outside the CDR3, taken from reference TRBV15 and TRBJ2-6): DAMVIQNPRYQVTQFGKPVTLSCSQTLNHNVMYWYQQKSSQAPKLLFHYYDKDFNNEADTPDNFQSRRPNTSFCFLDIRSPGLGDTAMYLCATSLFSSGANVLTFGAGSRLTVL.

CDR3 nucleotides: TGTGCCAGCAGCTTCAGGGGCGGTGGCTACACCTTC. Its translation: CASSFRGGGYTF. The chain employs TRBV5-5 and TRBJ1-2; a weak D match, TRBD1 (6 bases). V lost 2 bases, J lost 7 bases, and 9 bases lay in between. CDR1 SGHKS and CDR2 YYEKEE come from the germline V gene (reference sequence). The CDR3 runs to 12 residues.

The chain couples TRBV30 to TRBJ2-1; 7 bases line up with TRBD2. The V segment lost 0 bases and the J segment 9 bases; nucleotides outside the gene matches: 8. The CDR3 sequence is 14 residues long. Germline-derived CDR1 and CDR2 are GTSNPN and SVGIG (reference sequence). Here the CDR3 reads CAWSVRGGGFEQFF. The CDR3 DNA reads as TGTGCCTGGAGTGTACGAGGCGGGGGATTTGAGCAGTTCTTC. The whole variable domain, filled in from reference TRBV30 and TRBJ2-1, reads SQTIHQWPATLVQPVGSPLSLECTVEGTSNPNLYWYRQAAGRGLQLLFYSVGIGQISSEVPQNLSASRPQDRQFILSSKKLLLSDSGFYLCAWSVRGGGFEQFFGPGTRLTVL.

The chain joins TRBV6-1 to TRBJ2-1, with 9 bases identical to TRBD1. CDR1 and CDR2 from the germline V gene are MNHNS and SASEGT. The CDR3 spans 15 residues. V lost 1 base to trimming and J lost 4 bases; unmatched junction nucleotides: 2. The CDR3 region is CASSEEGTGYNEQFF. The CDR3 DNA reads TGTGCCAGCAGTGAAGAAGGGACAGGGTACAATGAGCAGTTCTTC.

The chain joins TRBV2 to TRBJ2-3; TRBD1 is a possible D gene (5 bases). The CDR3 extends over 17 amino acids. With 8 bases removed from V and 0 bases from J, the gap between germline ends came to 21 bases. Germline V gives CDR1 SNHLY, CDR2 FYNNEI. The CDR3 region has the DNA TGTGCCAGCGCTAGGCTAACAGGACGGATAAGCACAGATACGCAGTATTTT. Amino acids: CASARLTGRISTDTQYF. Combining the CDR3 with reference TRBV2 and TRBJ2-3 gives the whole variable domain EPEVTQTPSHQVTQMGQEVILRCVPISNHLYFYWYRQILGQKVEFLVSFYNNEISEKSEIFDDQFSVERPDGSNFTLKIRSTKLEDSAMYFCASARLTGRISTDTQYFGPGTRLTVL.

The chain recombines TRBV13 with TRBJ2-1; 9 bases map to TRBD2. CDR3 length: 16 amino acids. CDR1 and CDR2 from the germline V gene are PRHDT and FYEKMQ (reference sequence). V lost 3 bases and J lost 6; bases outside the gene matches: 9. For the CDR3, the DNA is TGTGCCAGCAGCTTTTTAGGCGGGAGGGCCGCCAATGAGCAGTTCTTC. The encoded protein is CASSFLGGRAANEQFF.

The chain combines TRBV10-3 with TRBJ1-1; no clear D gene. Per germline, CDR1 ENHRY and CDR2 SYGVKD. The CDR3 consists of 11 residues. V lost 6 bases and J 8 bases, leaving 10 bases between the germline ends. Here the CDR3 reads CAIRVAEEAFF. As DNA, the CDR3 is TGTGCCATCAGGGTAGCGGAGGAAGCTTTCTTT.

The chain has TRBV7-3 and TRBJ1-1; 8 bases align to TRBD1. CDR1 and CDR2 (germline): SGHTA, FQGTGA. After removal of 4 bases from V and 4 bases from J, the junction contained 5 bases not matched to a gene. The CDR3 length is 14 residues. In nucleotides, the CDR3 is TGTGCCAGCAGCTCCCAGGGGGCCGGCACTGAAGCTTTCTTT. Translating it yields CASSSQGAGTEAFF. Using reference TRBV7-3 and TRBJ1-1 for the parts outside the CDR3, the full variable domain is GAGVSQTPSNKVTEKGKYVELRCDPISGHTALYWYRQSLGQGPEFLIYFQGTGAADDSGLPNDRFFAVRPEGSVSTLKIQRTERGDSAVYLCASSSQGAGTEAFFGQGTRLTVV.

V gene TRBV7-9 combines with J gene TRBJ2-1; 10 bases map to TRBD2. Losses at the gene ends were 4 bases for V and 8 bases for J; bases not matched to a gene: 11. Germline V gene data show CDR1 as SEHNR and CDR2 as FQNEAQ (reference sequence). This CDR3 comprises 16 residues. CDR3 coding DNA: TGTGCCAGCAGCTCCAGCCTAGCGGGAGTCAGTGATGAGCAGTTCTTC. This codes for CASSSSLAGVSDEQFF.

For this clone: The identical CDR3 is also encoded by other nucleotide sequences in the sample. The rearrangement uses TRBV9 and TRBJ2-2; D not certain. Germline V gives CDR1 SGDLS, CDR2 YYNGEE. Trimming pared 0 bases from V and 6 bases from J, leaving 3 bases between. The CDR3 sequence is 12 residues long. The CDR3 DNA sequence: TGTGCCAGCAGCGTAGCTGCCGGGGAGCTGTTTTTT. Residues: CASSVAAGELFF.

This chain links TRBV29-1 with TRBJ1-2; perhaps TRBD1 as D (5 bases). Per the germline V gene, CDR1 is SQVTM and CDR2 is ANQGSEA. With 3 bases removed from V and 5 bases from J, the gap between germline ends came to 10 bases. The CDR3 covers 12 residues. The CDR3 reads CSVEGQMYGYTF. CDR3 bases: TGCAGCGTTGAGGGGCAGATGTATGGCTACACCTTC.

The J gene is TRBJ2-7, the V gene TRBV11-2, with D possibly TRBD2 on 6 matching bases. This CDR3 comprises 16 residues. The germline V gene has CDR1 SGHAT and CDR2 FQNNGV. V was clipped by 1 base and J by 0 bases, with 13 bases between them. CDR3 coding DNA: TGTGCCAGCAGCTTAGTTGGAGGGAGGCCCTCCTACGAGCAGTACTTC. This translates into CASSLVGGRPSYEQYF.

The genes are TRBV4-2 and TRBJ2-1; 7 nucleotides line up with TRBD2. Germline CDR1 and CDR2: LGHNA and YNFKEQ. The ends lost 0 bases at V and 9 bases at J; junction bases unmatched: 14. CDR3 size: 17 residues. The CDR3 loop reads CASSQDSGAGRNFEQFF. In nucleotides, the CDR3 is TGTGCCAGCAGCCAAGATTCGGGAGCGGGGCGAAATTTTGAGCAGTTCTTC.

The chain combines TRBV9 with TRBJ2-7; 8 bases agree with TRBD1. The CDR3 loop spans 15 amino acids. In germline, CDR1 is SGDLS, CDR2 YYNGEE. With V trimmed by 2 bases and J by 6 bases, 10 bases remained unmatched. The CDR3 loop is CASSVSGGASSEQYF. As DNA, the CDR3 is TGTGCCAGCAGCGTTTCAGGGGGCGCTTCGTCCGAGCAGTACTTC.

V is TRBV29-1 and J is TRBJ1-1; D might be TRBD1 (6 bases). CDR1 is SQVTM and CDR2 is ANQGSEA in the germline V gene. The length of the CDR3 is 13 residues. Trimming stripped 6 bases from V and 3 bases from J, with 14 bases between. The CDR3 protein is CSVLNEGDTEAFF. The CDR3 DNA reads as TGCAGCGTCCTGAATGAGGGGGACACTGAAGCTTTCTTT.

The rearrangement uses TRBV5-5 and TRBJ1-1; D unresolved. Trimming removed 4 bases at V and 5 bases at J, with 6 bases between. This CDR3 spans 11 amino acids. The germline CDR1 and CDR2 sequences are SGHKS and YYEKEE (reference sequence). CDR3 nucleotide sequence: TGTGCCAGCAGCCCCGGTACTGAAGCTTTCTTT. It codes for CASSPGTEAFF.

The gene calls are TRBV30 and TRBJ2-1; 7 nucleotides align to TRBD1. CDR1 GTSNPN and CDR2 SVGIG come from the germline V gene (reference sequence). The CDR3 is made up of 14 amino acids. V shed 4 bases and J 3 bases; nucleotides not matched to a gene: 6. CDR3 loop: CAWNPGQNYNEQFF. CDR3 bases: TGTGCCTGGAATCCGGGACAGAACTACAATGAGCAGTTCTTC.